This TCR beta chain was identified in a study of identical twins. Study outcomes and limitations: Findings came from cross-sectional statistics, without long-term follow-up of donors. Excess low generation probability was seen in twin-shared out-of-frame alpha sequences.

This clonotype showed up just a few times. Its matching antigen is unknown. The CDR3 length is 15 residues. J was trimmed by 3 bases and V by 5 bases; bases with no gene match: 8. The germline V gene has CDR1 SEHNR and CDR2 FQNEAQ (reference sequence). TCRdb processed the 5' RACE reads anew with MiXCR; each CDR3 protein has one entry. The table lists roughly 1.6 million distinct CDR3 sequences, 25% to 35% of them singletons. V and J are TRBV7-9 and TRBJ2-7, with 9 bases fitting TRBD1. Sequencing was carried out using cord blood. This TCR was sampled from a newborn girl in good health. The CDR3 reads CASSKQGAPLYEQYF. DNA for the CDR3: TGTGCCAGCAGCAAACAGGGGGCCCCTCTCTACGAGCAGTACTTC. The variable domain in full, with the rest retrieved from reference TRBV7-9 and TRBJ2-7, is DTGVSQNPRHKITKRGQNVTFRCDPISEHNRLYWYRQTLGQGPEFLTYFQNEAQLEKSRLLSDRFSAERPKGSFSTLEIQRTEQGDSAMYLCASSKQGAPLYEQYFGPGTRLTVT.